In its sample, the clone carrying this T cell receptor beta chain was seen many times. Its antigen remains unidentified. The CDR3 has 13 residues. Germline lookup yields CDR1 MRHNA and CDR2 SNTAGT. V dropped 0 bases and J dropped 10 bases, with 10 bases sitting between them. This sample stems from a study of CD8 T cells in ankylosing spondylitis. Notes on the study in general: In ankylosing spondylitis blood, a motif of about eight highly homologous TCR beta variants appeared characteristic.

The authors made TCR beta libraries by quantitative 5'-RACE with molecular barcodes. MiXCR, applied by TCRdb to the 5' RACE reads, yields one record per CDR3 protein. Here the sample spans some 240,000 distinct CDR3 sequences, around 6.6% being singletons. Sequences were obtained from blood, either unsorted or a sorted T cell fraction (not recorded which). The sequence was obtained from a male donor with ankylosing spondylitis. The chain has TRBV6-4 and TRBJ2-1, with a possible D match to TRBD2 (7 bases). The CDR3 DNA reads TGTGCCAGCAGTGACTCAAGGGGGGGGGAGCAGTTCTTC. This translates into CASSDSRGGEQFF.